Each of the 28 T cell receptor beta chains below was sequenced from the same sample in a study of T cell responses to AZD1222 COVID-19 vaccine. Using immunoSEQ multiplex PCR, the repertoire was profiled, and TCRdb retains in-frame clones only, with some absent. Of 75,000 to 85,000 clones listed, about 83% are singletons. Sequencing was performed on peripheral blood, taken 28 days after the second dose of the MenACWY control vaccine. Receptor source: an adult who received the MenACWY meningococcal vaccine as a control.

The table lists this clone with a few counts. The chain recombines TRBV5-1 with TRBJ2-2; 10 nucleotides align to TRBD1. Germline V lookup: CDR1 SGHRS, CDR2 YFSETQ. J was trimmed by 3 bases and V by 2 bases; bases with no gene match: 4. This CDR3 spans 16 amino acids. As DNA, the CDR3 is TGCGCCAGCAGCTTAACCGGGACAGGGGACACCGGGGAGCTGTTTTTT. Translation gives CASSLTGTGDTGELFF.

V is TRBV27 and J is TRBJ1-6, with TRBD1 matching 7 bases. The CDR3 runs to 15 residues. V shed 2 bases and J 6 bases; nucleotides not matched to a gene: 4. Germline CDR1 reads MNHEY; CDR2 reads SMNVEV (reference sequence). Here the CDR3 DNA reads TGTGCCAGCAGTTTAGGGACAGACATTAATTCACCCCTCCACTTT. It yields the protein CASSLGTDINSPLHF.

The V call is TRBV19, the J call TRBJ1-1, with no clear D. The V and J ends lost 3 bases and 5 bases respectively, with 4 bases between them. The germline V gene encodes CDR1 LNHDA and CDR2 SQIVND (reference sequence). CDR3 length equals 11 residues. DNA of the CDR3: TGTGCCAGTAGTATGGAGACTGAAGCTTTCTTT. Protein sequence: CASSMETEAFF.

This chain uses TRBV28 with TRBJ1-5, with 10 bases that match TRBD1. The V segment lost 5 bases and the J segment 4 bases; nucleotides outside the gene matches: 5. CDR1 and CDR2 (germline): MDHEN, SYDVKM. The CDR3 is 15 residues long. The CDR3 spells CASSRGTGENQPQHF. CDR3 in DNA: TGTGCCAGCAGTCGTGGGACAGGGGAGAATCAGCCCCAGCATTTT.

This clone is a singleton in its sample. This chain joins TRBV12-5 and TRBJ1-1; no reliable D call. The CDR3 has 14 amino acids. V shed 6 bases and J shed 1 base, with 12 bases lying between them. Per the germline V gene, CDR1 is LGHNT and CDR2 is FRNRAP. DNA for the CDR3: TGTGCTAGTGGAAACGGGCAGCCGAACACTGAAGCTTTCTTT. Protein: CASGNGQPNTEAFF.

This chain connects TRBV28 to TRBJ1-2; D might be TRBD1 (6 bases). Trimming cost V 11 bases and J 9 bases, with 19 bases left between them. This CDR3 has 12 amino acids. Germline V gene data show CDR1 as MDHEN and CDR2 as SYDVKM. In DNA form, the CDR3 reads TGTGCCTCACTAGGGGGGGCCATGAGCTACACCTTC. Translating it yields CASLGGAMSYTF.

V usage is TRBV6-5 and J usage is TRBJ2-5; 7 bases fit TRBD2. The CDR3 sequence is 15 residues long. Germline lookup yields CDR1 MNHEY and CDR2 SVGAGI. Trimming at V came to 6 bases and at J to 3 bases, leaving 10 bases not matched to a gene. In nucleotides, the CDR3 is TGTGCCAGCAGCCCCCAGGGAGGGAGAAAAGAGACCCAGTACTTC. This codes for CASSPQGGRKETQYF.

In this sample, this clone turned up a few times. The V call is TRBV6-2 or TRBV6-3, the J call TRBJ1-5, with D perhaps TRBD1 (6 bases). This CDR3 spans 14 amino acids. Germline V gives CDR1 MNHEY, CDR2 SVGEGT. V lost 2 bases to trimming and J lost 2 bases, with 7 bases between them. CDR3 in amino acids: CASSYEGGNQPQHF. DNA for the CDR3: TGTGCCAGCAGTTACGAGGGGGGCAATCAGCCCCAGCATTTT.

J is TRBJ1-1 and V is TRBV7-2; 7 nucleotides match TRBD1. The CDR3 is 13 residues long. The V segment lost 8 bases and the J segment 1 base; nucleotides outside the gene matches: 4. The germline CDR1 and CDR2 sequences are SGHTA and FQGNSA. The CDR3: CASRGQQNTEAFF. The CDR3 bases are TGTGCCAGCCGGGGACAGCAGAACACTGAAGCTTTCTTT.

This chain uses TRBV19 with TRBJ2-1; a possible D gene is TRBD1 (6 bases). V was shortened by 5 bases and J by 9 bases, with 14 bases between the two germline ends. The germline gives CDR1 LNHDA, CDR2 SQIVND (reference sequence). The CDR3 is 13 residues long. The CDR3, as DNA: TGTGCCAGTAGTCCCACAGGGTATAGTGAGCAGTTCTTC. Its protein product is CASSPTGYSEQFF.

The chain has TRBV6-5 and TRBJ2-2; TRBD1 might be the D (5 bases). This CDR3 is built from 15 residues. In germline, CDR1 is MNHEY, CDR2 SVGAGI. Trimming took off 3 bases at V and 1 base at J, with 9 bases between the two ends. The CDR3 DNA reads as TGTGCCAGCAGTTATGGAACAGGGAACACCGGGGAGCTGTTTTTT. It translates to CASSYGTGNTGELFF.

The chain carries TRBV5-5 and TRBJ2-7, with a possible D match to TRBD2 (5 bases). This CDR3 has 15 amino acids. From germline, CDR1 is SGHKS and CDR2 YYEKEE (reference sequence). The V end lost 4 bases, the J end lost 6 bases, and 20 bases lay between the germline ends. This CDR3 is CASSLLPGKEAEQYF. The DNA for the CDR3 is TGTGCCAGCAGCCTGCTACCGGGTAAGGAGGCCGAGCAGTACTTC.

This clone was seen a few times. V and J are TRBV5-1 and TRBJ1-2, with D possibly TRBD1 on 6 matching bases. CDR3 size: 14 residues. Trimming stripped 4 bases from V and 2 bases from J, with 12 bases between. In germline, CDR1 is SGHRS, CDR2 YFSETQ. The CDR3 nucleotides read TGCGCCAGCAGCCCCCGAGACAGGAACTATGGCTACACCTTC. Its translation is CASSPRDRNYGYTF.

J is TRBJ1-3 and V is TRBV5-1; D call uncertain. Germline V gene sequence: CDR1 SGHRS, CDR2 YFSETQ. The CDR3 contains 16 residues. Between the trimmed V and J ends, which lost 4 bases and 0 bases, there was a span of 14 bases. DNA for the CDR3: TGCGCCAGCAGCCCTTCCGGCGTTAGCTCTGGAAACACCATATATTTT. Its protein is CASSPSGVSSGNTIYF. The whole variable domain, remainder taken from reference TRBV5-1 and TRBJ1-3, is KAGVTQTPRYLIKTRGQQVTLSCSPISGHRSVSWYQQTPGQGLQFLFEYFSETQRNKGNFPGRFSGRQFSNSRSEMNVSTLELGDSALYLCASSPSGVSSGNTIYFGEGSWLTVV.

The genes are TRBV7-3 and TRBJ2-5; D may correspond to TRBD1 or TRBD2 (5 bases each). In germline, CDR1 is SGHTA, CDR2 FQGTGA. The germline V and J ends were trimmed by 5 bases and 4 bases, with 17 bases remaining between them. This CDR3 has 15 residues. CDR3 sequence (DNA): TGTGCCAGCAGCCTTGTCGGGGCGAGGGGAGAGACCCAGTACTTC. Protein: CASSLVGARGETQYF.

V and J are TRBV25-1 and TRBJ1-1; tentatively, D is TRBD1 (5 bases). The germline V and J ends were trimmed by 4 bases and 12 bases, with 15 bases remaining between them. The CDR3 consists of 12 residues. Germline CDR1 and CDR2: MGHDK and SYGVNS. The CDR3 sequence: CASSVDGGMTFF. The CDR3 region has the DNA TGTGCCAGCAGTGTCGACGGGGGGATGACTTTCTTT.

V gene TRBV6-5 combines with J gene TRBJ1-6; no clear D. V was trimmed by 2 bases and J by 7 bases, leaving 12 bases between them. This CDR3 has 15 amino acids. The V gene's germline CDR1 is MNHEY and CDR2 SVGAGI. The CDR3 spells CASSYGAGFNSPLHF. In nucleotides, the CDR3 is TGTGCCAGCAGTTACGGAGCAGGATTCAATTCACCCCTCCACTTT.

The gene calls are TRBV10-3 and TRBJ2-6; D not resolved. This CDR3 contains 14 residues. V gave up 8 bases and J gave up 0 bases, with 8 bases separating them. Germline CDR1 ENHRY, CDR2 SYGVKD. CDR3 in amino acids: CAIPAHSGANVLTF. DNA for the CDR3: TGTGCCATCCCGGCTCACTCTGGGGCCAACGTCCTGACTTTC.

The chain recombines TRBV19 with TRBJ1-2; D may be TRBD1 (6 bases). Germline V CDR1 and CDR2: LNHDA, SQIVND (reference sequence). The CDR3 sequence is 18 residues long. Between the trimmed V and J ends, which lost 4 bases and 0 bases, there was a span of 21 bases. CDR3 amino acids: CASSRQAPHTGANYGYTF. The CDR3 DNA sequence: TGTGCCAGTAGTAGACAGGCACCCCACACCGGCGCTAACTATGGCTACACCTTC.

This chain joins TRBV7-8 and TRBJ2-5, with 8 bases that match TRBD1. Germline loops: CDR1 SGHVS, CDR2 FQNEAQ. The CDR3 length is 14 residues. With 5 bases clipped from V and 6 bases from J, the junction kept 8 bases outside the gene matches. The CDR3: CASSRSTGEQTQYF. CDR3 sequence (DNA): TGTGCCAGCAGCCGATCGACAGGGGAACAGACCCAGTACTTC.

This rearrangement joins TRBV5-1 to TRBJ2-2; the D gene is possibly TRBD2 (5 bases). The CDR3 covers 15 residues. Germline CDR1 and CDR2: SGHRS and YFSETQ. Trimming stripped 4 bases from V and 7 bases from J, with 17 bases between. CDR3 region: CASSPIEGPGGELFF. CDR3 coding DNA: TGCGCCAGCAGCCCCATAGAGGGCCCTGGCGGGGAGCTGTTTTTT.

V and J are TRBV20-1 and TRBJ2-1; no reliable D call. V was clipped by 3 bases and J by 6 bases, with 6 bases between them. Germline values: CDR1 DFQATT, CDR2 SNEGSKA (reference sequence). The CDR3 is made up of 11 amino acids. The CDR3 sequence: CSASLSNEQFF. CDR3 DNA sequence: TGCAGTGCTAGTCTCTCCAATGAGCAGTTCTTC.

CDR3 sequence: CAISTGTTIDTQYF. As DNA, the CDR3 is TGTGCCATCAGTACCGGGACCACGATAGATACGCAGTATTTT. V and J are TRBV10-3 and TRBJ2-3, with D perhaps assigned TRBD1 or TRBD2 (5 bases each). Germline-derived CDR1 and CDR2 are ENHRY and SYGVKD. V was cut by 5 bases and J by 5 bases, with 14 bases left in between. This CDR3 comprises 14 residues.

J is TRBJ1-5 and V is TRBV20-1, with 8 nucleotides matching TRBD1. V gave up 3 bases and J gave up 11 bases; unmatched junction bases: 9. This CDR3 contains 13 residues. Germline V CDR1 and CDR2: DFQATT, SNEGSKA (reference sequence). The CDR3 region is CSASGQGLSAQHF. In DNA form, the CDR3 reads TGCAGTGCTAGTGGACAGGGCCTATCGGCCCAGCATTTT.

The rearrangement uses TRBV7-2 and TRBJ1-1; no clear D gene. Germline CDR1 is SGHTA and CDR2 is FQGNSA. V was shortened by 5 bases and J by 5 bases, with 12 bases between the two germline ends. CDR3 length equals 13 residues. The CDR3 DNA reads TGTGCCAGCAGCCGGACCGGGAGGACTGAAGCTTTCTTT. Its translation is CASSRTGRTEAFF.

The genes are TRBV29-1 and TRBJ1-2; a possible D gene is TRBD1 (5 bases). The V end was cut by 4 bases, the J end by 8 bases, with 14 bases between. From germline, CDR1 is SQVTM and CDR2 ANQGSEA. The length of the CDR3 is 12 residues. The DNA for the CDR3 is TGCAGCGTTGGGGGCCCGATTGAGGGCTACACCTTC. Its translation: CSVGGPIEGYTF.

This clone was recorded once. The chain links TRBV7-9 to TRBJ1-2, with D possibly TRBD1 on 5 matching bases. Trimming left V 4 bases short and J 0 bases short, with 6 bases between. In germline, CDR1 is SEHNR, CDR2 FQNEAQ (reference sequence). The CDR3 consists of 13 residues. DNA of the CDR3: TGTGCCAGCAGCTCGGGACCTAACTATGGCTACACCTTC. Protein product: CASSSGPNYGYTF.

This clone turned up a few times. J is TRBJ1-6 and V is TRBV7-9, with 9 bases matching TRBD1. This CDR3 comprises 16 residues. The V and J ends lost 5 bases and 8 bases, in that order; junction bases with no gene match: 10. The germline CDR1 and CDR2 sequences are SEHNR and FQNEAQ (reference sequence). The CDR3 reads CASSPPGQGRYSPLHF. For the CDR3, the DNA is TGTGCCAGCAGCCCACCGGGACAGGGAAGATATTCACCCCTCCACTTT.